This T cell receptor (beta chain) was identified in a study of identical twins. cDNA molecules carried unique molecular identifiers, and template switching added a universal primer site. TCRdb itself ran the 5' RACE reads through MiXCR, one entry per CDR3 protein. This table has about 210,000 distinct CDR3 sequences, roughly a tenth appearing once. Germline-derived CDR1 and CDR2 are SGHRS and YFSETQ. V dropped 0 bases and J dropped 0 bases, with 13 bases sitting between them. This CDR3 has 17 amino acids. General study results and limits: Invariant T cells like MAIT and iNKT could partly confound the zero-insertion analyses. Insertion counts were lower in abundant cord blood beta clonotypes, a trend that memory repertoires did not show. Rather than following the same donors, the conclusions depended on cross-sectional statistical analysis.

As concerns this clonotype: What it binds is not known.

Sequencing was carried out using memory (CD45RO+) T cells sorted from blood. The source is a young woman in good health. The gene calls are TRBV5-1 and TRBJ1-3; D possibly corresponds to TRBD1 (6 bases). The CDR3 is CASSLGPGASSGNTIYF. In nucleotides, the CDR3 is TGCGCCAGCAGCTTGGGTCCAGGGGCGAGCTCTGGAAACACCATATATTTT. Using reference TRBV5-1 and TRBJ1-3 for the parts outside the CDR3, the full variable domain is KAGVTQTPRYLIKTRGQQVTLSCSPISGHRSVSWYQQTPGQGLQFLFEYFSETQRNKGNFPGRFSGRQFSNSRSEMNVSTLELGDSALYLCASSLGPGASSGNTIYFGEGSWLTVV.